These 6 T cell receptor beta chains were sequenced from one sample in a study of blood T cell repertoires in COVID-19. Produced via immunoSEQ multiplex PCR; TCRdb's table is partial and in-frame only. The sample includes a few hundred thousand clones, more than 75% of them seen just once. The sample was PBMCs or T cells enriched from blood (not recorded which). The source of these receptors is a woman in her 30s who had recovered from COVID-19.

The gene calls are TRBV19 and TRBJ1-2; the match to TRBD1 covers 11 bases. The V and J ends lost 1 base and 8 bases, in that order; junction bases with no gene match: 9. From germline, CDR1 is LNHDA and CDR2 SQIVND (reference sequence). The CDR3 sequence is 16 residues long. The chain's CDR3 is CASSIAPWTGGSGYTF. Written as DNA, the CDR3 is TGTGCCAGTAGTATAGCCCCCTGGACAGGGGGCTCCGGCTACACCTTC.

V usage is TRBV19 and J usage is TRBJ2-2; possibly TRBD2 for D (7 bases). The CDR3 is made up of 15 amino acids. The V and J ends lost 3 bases and 6 bases respectively, with 14 bases between them. Per germline, CDR1 LNHDA and CDR2 SQIVND (reference sequence). In DNA form, the CDR3 reads TGTGCCAGTAGTATGTTAGGGGGGGCCTCCGGGGAGCTGTTTTTT. This encodes CASSMLGGASGELFF.

This rearrangement joins TRBV27 to TRBJ1-4; no firm D call. There are 14 residues in the CDR3. Trimming stripped 5 bases from V and 0 bases from J, with 7 bases between. CDR1 and CDR2 from the germline V gene are MNHEY and SMNVEV (reference sequence). The CDR3 DNA reads TGTGCCAGCAGTGCAGTCGCAACTAATGAAAAACTGTTTTTT. It codes for CASSAVATNEKLFF.

In its sample, this clone was seen a few times. The chain couples TRBV4-3 to TRBJ1-2; 9 bases are shared with TRBD1. The germline gives CDR1 LGHNA, CDR2 YSLEER. After removal of 8 bases from V and 6 bases from J, the junction contained 7 bases not matched to a gene. This CDR3 contains 13 residues. The CDR3 DNA reads as TGCGCCAGCTCCCCGAACAGGGGGCATGGCTACACCTTC. Translation: CASSPNRGHGYTF.

In its sample, this clone was seen once. The chain is built from TRBV4-2 and TRBJ2-7; D may be TRBD1 (6 bases). Trimming took off 1 base at V and 0 bases at J, with 10 bases between the two ends. Germline CDR1 reads LGHNA; CDR2 reads YNFKEQ. The CDR3 has 15 residues. The DNA of the CDR3 is TGTGCCAGCAGCCAAGGTCCAGGGGACTCCTACGAGCAGTACTTC. Translation gives CASSQGPGDSYEQYF.

The chain has TRBV9 and TRBJ2-5; D is possibly TRBD2 (6 bases). The CDR3 length is 16 residues. Germline values: CDR1 SGDLS, CDR2 YYNGEE. Trimming took 4 bases from V and 4 from J, leaving 20 bases between them. As DNA, the CDR3 is TGTGCCAGCAGCATCTGGGGGGATAGCGAGACAGAGACCCAGTACTTC. It codes for CASSIWGDSETETQYF.